This TCR beta chain derives from a study of blood T cell repertoires in COVID-19. Generated by immunoSEQ multiplex PCR, the TCRdb table keeps only in-frame clones and is missing some. The data hold 150,000 to 200,000 clones, with 84% observed a single time. V lost 11 bases to trimming and J lost 0 bases; unmatched junction nucleotides: 10. This CDR3 has 15 amino acids. From germline, CDR1 is LNHDA and CDR2 SQIVND (reference sequence). The clonotype comes from a human donor with acute or convalescent COVID-19. The donor label of this sample is uncertain. The source material was peripheral blood. The V call is TRBV19, the J call TRBJ1-2, with TRBD1 matching over 9 bases. This chain's CDR3 is CAAAGQGIPNYGYTF. CDR3 nucleotides: TGTGCCGCGGCGGGACAGGGAATTCCTAACTATGGCTACACCTTC.